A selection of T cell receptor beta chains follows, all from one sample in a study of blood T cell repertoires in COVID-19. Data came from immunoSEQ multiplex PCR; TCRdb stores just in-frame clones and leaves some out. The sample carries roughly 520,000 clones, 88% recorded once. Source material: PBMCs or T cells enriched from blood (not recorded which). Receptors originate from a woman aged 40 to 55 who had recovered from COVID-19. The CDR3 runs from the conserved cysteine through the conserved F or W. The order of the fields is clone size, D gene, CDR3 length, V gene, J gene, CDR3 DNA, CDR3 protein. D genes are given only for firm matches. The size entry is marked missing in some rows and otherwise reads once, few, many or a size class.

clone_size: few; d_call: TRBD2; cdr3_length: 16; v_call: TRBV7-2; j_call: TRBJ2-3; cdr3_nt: TGTGCCAGCAGCTTAGGACTAGCGGGAGGCACAGATACGCAGTATTTT; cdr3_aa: CASSLGLAGGTDTQYF
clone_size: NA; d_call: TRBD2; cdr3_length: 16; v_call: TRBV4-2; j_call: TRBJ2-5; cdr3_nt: TGTGCCAGCAGCCAAGGGGCCGGGGACTATGGAGAGACCCAGTACTTC; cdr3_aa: CASSQGAGDYGETQYF
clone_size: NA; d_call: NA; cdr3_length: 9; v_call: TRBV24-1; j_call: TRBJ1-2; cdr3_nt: TGTGCCACCAGTATAGCCAGCACCTTC; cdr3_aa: CATSIASTF
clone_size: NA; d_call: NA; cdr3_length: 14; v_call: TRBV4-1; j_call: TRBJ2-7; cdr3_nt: TGCGCCAGCAGCCAAGAAGGACAAGTCTACGAGCAGTACTTC; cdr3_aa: CASSQEGQVYEQYF
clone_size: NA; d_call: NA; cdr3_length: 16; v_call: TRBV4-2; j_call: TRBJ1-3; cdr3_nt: TGTGCCAGCAGCCAAGACGGCGGGGGCGCGAAGAACACCATATATTTT; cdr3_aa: CASSQDGGGAKNTIYF
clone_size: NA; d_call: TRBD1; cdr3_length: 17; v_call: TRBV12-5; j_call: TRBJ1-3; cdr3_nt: TGTGCTAGTGGCCTCGGACAGGGAGATTCCTCTGGAAACACCATATATTTT; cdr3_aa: CASGLGQGDSSGNTIYF
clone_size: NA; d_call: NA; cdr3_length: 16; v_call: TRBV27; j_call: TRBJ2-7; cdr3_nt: TGTGCCAGCAGTTTTGGTCTATCGGGGGTCGGGTACGAGCAGTACTTC; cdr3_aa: CASSFGLSGVGYEQYF
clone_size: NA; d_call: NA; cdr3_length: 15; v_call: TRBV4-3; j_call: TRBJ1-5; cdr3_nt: TGCGCCAGCAGCCAAGTCAGGCATGGCAATCAGCCCCAGCATTTT; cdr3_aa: CASSQVRHGNQPQHF
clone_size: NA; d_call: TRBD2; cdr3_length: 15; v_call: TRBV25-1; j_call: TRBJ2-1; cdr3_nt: TGTGCCAGCAGTTCGGCTAGCGGTATGTACAATGAGCAGTTCTTC; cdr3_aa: CASSSASGMYNEQFF
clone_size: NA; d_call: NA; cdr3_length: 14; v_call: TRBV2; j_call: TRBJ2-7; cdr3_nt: TGTGCCAGCCTCCAATCGGAGGGAGCCTACGAGCAGTACTTC; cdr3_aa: CASLQSEGAYEQYF
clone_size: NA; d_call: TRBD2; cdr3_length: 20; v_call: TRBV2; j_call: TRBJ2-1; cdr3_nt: TGTGCCAGCAGGTACTTCCCGGGACTAGCGGGAAGGGGGCTTTACAATGAGCAGTTCTTC; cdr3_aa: CASRYFPGLAGRGLYNEQFF